Here is one T cell receptor beta chain with its context. The data originate from a study of tumor-infiltrating lymphocytes in oesophageal squamous cell carcinoma. CDR3 size: 15 residues. Germline CDR1 and CDR2: MRHNA and SNTAGT. TCRdb used MiXCR to reprocess the PCR reads, holding one entry per CDR3 protein. The sample lists about 10,000 distinct CDR3 sequences, approximately 60% seen once, with around 29% in the top ten. This TCR was sampled from a female donor with esophageal squamous cell carcinoma. The chain recombines TRBV6-4 with TRBJ2-5; 10 bases are a match to TRBD2. The DNA end favors TRBJ2-3, so the J call may be wrong. Sequencing was done on a sample of esophageal tumor tissue. The DNA of the CDR3 is TGTGCCAGCAGCCCGAGCGGGGGGGGCACAGATACGCAGTATTTT. Protein sequence: CASSPSGGGTDTQYF.